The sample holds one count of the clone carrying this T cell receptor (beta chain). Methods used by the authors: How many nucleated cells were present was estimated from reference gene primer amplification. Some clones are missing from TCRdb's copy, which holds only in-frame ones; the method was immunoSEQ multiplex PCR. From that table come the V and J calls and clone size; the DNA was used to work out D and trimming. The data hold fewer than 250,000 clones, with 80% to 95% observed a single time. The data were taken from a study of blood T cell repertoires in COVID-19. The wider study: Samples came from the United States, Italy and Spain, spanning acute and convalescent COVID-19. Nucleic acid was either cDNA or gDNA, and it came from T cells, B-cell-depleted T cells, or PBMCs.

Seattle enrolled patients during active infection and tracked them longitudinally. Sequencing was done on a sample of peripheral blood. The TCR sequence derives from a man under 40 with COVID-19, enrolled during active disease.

The CDR3 spells CASSLDRGLKISYNEQFF. CDR3 bases: TGTGCCAGCAGCTTGGACAGGGGCCTTAAGATCTCCTACAATGAGCAGTTCTTC. The gene calls are TRBV5-6 and TRBJ2-1; 7 bases match TRBD1. The CDR3 loop spans 18 amino acids. CDR1 and CDR2 (germline): SGHDT, YYEEEE. Unmatched junction bases numbered 9, after V lost 0 bases and J lost 0 bases.